A selection of T cell receptor beta chains follows, all from one sample in a study of beta chain features in type 1 diabetes. Repertoires were generated with immunoSEQ multiplex PCR, while TCRdb's copy carries only in-frame clones and drops some. Altogether hundreds of thousands of clones are present, over 10% being singletons, with the ten largest covering 0.02% to 0.025%. Sequenced sample: naive CD4+ T cells from blood. The source of these receptors is a man younger than 35 with type 1 diabetes. CDR3s include the opening cysteine and the closing phenylalanine or tryptophan. A D gene is named only where the DNA matches it firmly. A clone size is listed for some rows: how often the clone was seen (once, few, many), or a class if it is expanded.

D: TRBD1; size: -; V: TRBV4-1; J: TRBJ1-5; DNA: TGCGCCAGCGCAGGGGGCGTAACTCAGCCCCAGCATTTT; CDR3: CASAGGVTQPQHF
D: -; size: few; V: TRBV28; J: TRBJ2-6; DNA: TGTGCCAGCAGCAAGTCGTTAACCAGCTCTGGGGCCAACGTCCTGACTTTC; CDR3: CASSKSLTSSGANVLTF
D: -; size: -; V: TRBV30; J: TRBJ1-1; DNA: TGTGCCTCCCACCGGCAGTTAAACACTGAAGCTTTCTTT; CDR3: CASHRQLNTEAFF
D: -; size: few; V: TRBV30; J: TRBJ1-4; DNA: TGTGCCTGGAGTCTGGCGGGCGGAAAACTGTTTTTT; CDR3: CAWSLAGGKLFF
D: -; size: -; V: TRBV9; J: TRBJ1-1; DNA: TGTGCCAGCAGCGGACCCGGGGCCACTGAAGCTTTCTTT; CDR3: CASSGPGATEAFF
D: -; size: -; V: TRBV6-5; J: TRBJ1-1; DNA: TGTGCCAGCAGTTACGGGCAGCTGAACACTGAAGCTTTCTTT; CDR3: CASSYGQLNTEAFF
D: -; size: -; V: TRBV5-1; J: TRBJ2-2; DNA: TGCGCCAGCAGTGTCTCGGTAGGGGACACCGGGGAGCTGTTTTTT; CDR3: CASSVSVGDTGELFF
D: -; size: few; V: TRBV2; J: TRBJ1-2; DNA: TGTGCCAGCAGTGAGGACGGTAACTATGGCTACACCTTC; CDR3: CASSEDGNYGYTF
D: TRBD2; size: -; V: TRBV4-1; J: TRBJ2-5; DNA: TGCGCCAGCAGCCAAGAAGGGACACTAGCGGTGGGGGGGGAGACCCAGTACTTC; CDR3: CASSQEGTLAVGGETQYF
D: -; size: -; V: TRBV5-6; J: TRBJ2-7; DNA: TGTGCCAGCAGCTTGTTCGGCTACGAGCAGTACTTC; CDR3: CASSLFGYEQYF
D: TRBD1; size: few; V: TRBV13; J: TRBJ1-2; DNA: TGTGCCAGCAGCCCGGCCCGGGACAGGGGTAGCTATGGCTACACCTTC; CDR3: CASSPARDRGSYGYTF
D: -; size: -; V: TRBV5-6; J: TRBJ1-5; DNA: TGTGCCAGCAGCACACAGGCGGCTCGGCAGCCCCAGCATTTT; CDR3: CASSTQAARQPQHF
D: TRBD1; size: -; V: TRBV30; J: TRBJ2-5; DNA: TGTGCCTCCGGACAGGGCTTCCAAGAGACCCAGTACTTC; CDR3: CASGQGFQETQYF
D: -; size: few; V: TRBV4-1; J: TRBJ1-5; DNA: TGCGCCAGCAGCCAAGACCGGACAGTTCAGGAGCCCCAGCATTTT; CDR3: CASSQDRTVQEPQHF
D: -; size: -; V: TRBV7-2; J: TRBJ2-7; DNA: TGTGCCAGCAGCTTAGTGCAGGGCCACCTCTACGAGCAGTACTTC; CDR3: CASSLVQGHLYEQYF
D: -; size: -; V: TRBV5-1; J: TRBJ1-2; DNA: TGCGCCAGCAGCTTTATTTACAGGGATGGCTACACCTTC; CDR3: CASSFIYRDGYTF
D: -; size: -; V: TRBV13; J: TRBJ1-2; DNA: TGTGCCAGCAGCCCTTCGGCAAGACGTCGGTCATATGGCTACACCTTC; CDR3: CASSPSARRRSYGYTF
D: -; size: -; V: TRBV6-1; J: TRBJ2-5; DNA: TGTGCCAGCAGTGAAAGCAGGCCCGAGACCCAGTACTTC; CDR3: CASSESRPETQYF
D: -; size: -; V: TRBV6-5; J: TRBJ2-5; DNA: TGTGCCAGCAGTTACCCTGGGTCCGAGACCCAGTACTTC; CDR3: CASSYPGSETQYF
D: TRBD1; size: -; V: TRBV5-4; J: TRBJ2-5; DNA: TGTGCCAGCAGACCGACAGGGGGCCAGGAGACCCAGTACTTC; CDR3: CASRPTGGQETQYF
D: -; size: -; V: TRBV10-3; J: TRBJ1-1; DNA: TGTGCCATCAGTGAGGAGTCCAGGGGAAACACTGAAGCTTTCTTT; CDR3: CAISEESRGNTEAFF
D: -; size: -; V: TRBV30; J: TRBJ2-1; DNA: TGTGCCTGGAGTTTGGGATTCGGTGAGCAGTTCTTC; CDR3: CAWSLGFGEQFF
D: -; size: -; V: TRBV5-4; J: TRBJ2-3; DNA: TGTGCCAGCAGCTCGAACCTCCAAGGGACAGATACGCAGTATTTT; CDR3: CASSSNLQGTDTQYF
D: -; size: -; V: TRBV6-5; J: TRBJ2-7; DNA: TGTGCCAGCAGTTACGGGGGAACCTTCTACGAGCAGTACTTC; CDR3: CASSYGGTFYEQYF
D: -; size: few; V: TRBV2; J: TRBJ2-1; DNA: TGTGCCAGCAGTCTCGAGGGGTATGAGCAGTTCTTC; CDR3: CASSLEGYEQFF
D: -; size: -; V: TRBV7-8; J: TRBJ2-5; DNA: TGTGCCAGCAGCTTAGTTGGGACGGGTCGGGGAGAGACCCAGTACTTC; CDR3: CASSLVGTGRGETQYF
D: -; size: few; V: TRBV27; J: TRBJ1-5; DNA: TGTGCCAGCAGTTGGATTGGGGATCAGCCCCAGCATTTT; CDR3: CASSWIGDQPQHF
D: -; size: -; V: TRBV5-1; J: TRBJ2-1; DNA: TGCGCCAGCAGCTCCGACTTGAGCTCCTACAATGAGCAGTTCTTC; CDR3: CASSSDLSSYNEQFF
D: TRBD1; size: -; V: TRBV6-1; J: TRBJ2-1; DNA: TGTGCCAGCCAGGGGGCCGGCTCCTACAATGAGCAGTTCTTC; CDR3: CASQGAGSYNEQFF
D: -; size: few; V: TRBV7-3; J: TRBJ1-6; DNA: TGTGCCAGCAGCCGGGGACACGAAGATTCACCCCTCCACTTT; CDR3: CASSRGHEDSPLHF
D: TRBD1; size: -; V: TRBV10-3; J: TRBJ1-6; DNA: TGTGCCATCAGGGGGGACAGGGACTCACCCCTCCACTTT; CDR3: CAIRGDRDSPLHF
D: -; size: few; V: TRBV6-5; J: TRBJ2-7; DNA: TGTGCCAGCAGGGGCAGGGTCACCTACGAGCAGTACTTC; CDR3: CASRGRVTYEQYF
D: TRBD1; size: few; V: TRBV27; J: TRBJ1-3; DNA: TGTGCCAGCAGTCCCCAGGGACAGGGAACAAACACCATATATTTT; CDR3: CASSPQGQGTNTIYF
D: TRBD2; size: -; V: TRBV2; J: TRBJ2-2; DNA: TGTGCCAGCAGTGAGTGGGACGCAGCGGCGGGGGACACCGGGGAGCTGTTTTTT; CDR3: CASSEWDAAAGDTGELFF
D: -; size: few; V: TRBV30; J: TRBJ2-1; DNA: TGTGCCTGGAGTGCTAGGGGTGGGTACAATGAGCAGTTCTTC; CDR3: CAWSARGGYNEQFF
D: -; size: few; V: TRBV19; J: TRBJ2-5; DNA: TGTGCCAGTAGCGGAGGAGCGCGGGAGACCCAGTACTTC; CDR3: CASSGGARETQYF
D: -; size: few; V: TRBV10-3; J: TRBJ2-1; DNA: TGTGCCATCAGTGAGTCAGGGGGGAGGATCTATGAGCAGTTCTTC; CDR3: CAISESGGRIYEQFF
D: TRBD1; size: few; V: TRBV7-9; J: TRBJ1-4; DNA: TGTGCCAGCAGCTTAGGGGACAGGCCAACTAATGAAAAACTGTTTTTT; CDR3: CASSLGDRPTNEKLFF
D: TRBD1; size: few; V: TRBV7-9; J: TRBJ1-2; DNA: TGTGCCAGCAGCCCGGGACAGAACTATGGCTACACCTTC; CDR3: CASSPGQNYGYTF
D: -; size: -; V: TRBV6-5; J: TRBJ2-3; DNA: TGTGCCAGCACCCTCGGTGGGGCGATTTATTTT; CDR3: CASTLGGAIYF
D: -; size: few; V: TRBV5-4; J: TRBJ2-2; DNA: TGTGCCAGCAGCTTGAACAGGGTGAACACCGGGGAGCTGTTTTTT; CDR3: CASSLNRVNTGELFF
D: -; size: -; V: TRBV19; J: TRBJ2-7; DNA: TGTGCCAGTAGTATGGGGGGCTCCTCCTACGAGCAGTACTTC; CDR3: CASSMGGSSYEQYF
D: TRBD1; size: -; V: TRBV30; J: TRBJ1-6; DNA: TGTGCCTGGAGTGAGGGACAGGACGTAATCTCACCCCTCCACTTT; CDR3: CAWSEGQDVISPLHF
D: -; size: few; V: TRBV6-5; J: TRBJ2-3; DNA: TGTGCCAGCAGCTCCCCTGTGGGCCGCACAGATACGCAGTATTTT; CDR3: CASSSPVGRTDTQYF
D: TRBD1; size: few; V: TRBV27; J: TRBJ1-2; DNA: TGTGCCAGCAGTCCAACCGGGACAGGGAACTATGGCTACACCTTC; CDR3: CASSPTGTGNYGYTF
D: TRBD1; size: -; V: TRBV6-4; J: TRBJ1-2; DNA: TGTGCCAGCAGTGACCCCGGGACAGACTATGGCTACACCTTC; CDR3: CASSDPGTDYGYTF
D: -; size: few; V: TRBV25-1; J: TRBJ2-1; DNA: TGTGCCAGCAGTGAATATGTGGCGTCTGACTCCTACAATGAGCAGTTCTTC; CDR3: CASSEYVASDSYNEQFF
D: TRBD1; size: few; V: TRBV30; J: TRBJ1-6; DNA: TGTGCCTGGACTCCGAGACAGGGGGCTAATTCACCCCTCCACTTT; CDR3: CAWTPRQGANSPLHF
D: -; size: few; V: TRBV2; J: TRBJ2-2; DNA: TGTGCCAGCAGTGAAATGGGGATGAGAAATTTCGGGGAGCTGTTTTTT; CDR3: CASSEMGMRNFGELFF
D: -; size: -; V: TRBV7-9; J: TRBJ2-7; DNA: TGTGCCAGCAAAAGAGAGGACAGAGGATACGAGCAGTACTTC; CDR3: CASKREDRGYEQYF
D: TRBD1; size: -; V: TRBV25-1; J: TRBJ1-1; DNA: TGTGCCAGCAGTACCTGGACAGGGGGGGTTTTGGGAGCTTTCTTT; CDR3: CASSTWTGGVLGAFF
D: -; size: -; V: TRBV11-3; J: TRBJ2-1; DNA: TGTGCCAGCAGCTTAGGGCCGCACAATGAGCAGTTCTTC; CDR3: CASSLGPHNEQFF
D: -; size: -; V: TRBV29-1; J: TRBJ2-3; DNA: TGCAGCGTTGGGGGGTTGAAAGGAGCAGATACGCAGTATTTT; CDR3: CSVGGLKGADTQYF
D: TRBD1; size: few; V: TRBV5-1; J: TRBJ2-7; DNA: TGCGCCAGCAGCTTGAGGGGACAGACCTACGAGCAGTACTTC; CDR3: CASSLRGQTYEQYF
D: TRBD1; size: -; V: TRBV7-8; J: TRBJ1-5; DNA: TGTGCCAGCAGCTTAGGGGGGACAGGGGTCCAGCCCCAGCATTTT; CDR3: CASSLGGTGVQPQHF